The entry below describes one T cell receptor beta chain. Germline lookup yields CDR1 SEHNR and CDR2 FQNEAQ (reference sequence). The germline V and J ends were trimmed by 8 bases and 4 bases, with 6 bases remaining between them. There are 11 residues in the CDR3. This entry belongs to a study of blood T cell repertoires in COVID-19. Study at large: COVID-19 samples from acute and convalescent phases originated in the United States, Italy and Spain.

Per the study methods: Using reference gene primer amplification, nucleated cell counts were estimated. Data came from immunoSEQ multiplex PCR; TCRdb stores just in-frame clones and leaves some out. V and J calls and clone size come straight from that table; D and trimming were deduced from the DNA. The sample has around 68,000 clones, approximately 92% seen once. This TCR derives from a man over 45 with active COVID-19. The sequencing input was peripheral blood. This chain uses TRBV7-9 with TRBJ2-1; D is unclear. The CDR3 sequence is CASGPYNEQFF. The CDR3 nucleotides are TGTGCCAGCGGCCCTTACAATGAGCAGTTCTTC.